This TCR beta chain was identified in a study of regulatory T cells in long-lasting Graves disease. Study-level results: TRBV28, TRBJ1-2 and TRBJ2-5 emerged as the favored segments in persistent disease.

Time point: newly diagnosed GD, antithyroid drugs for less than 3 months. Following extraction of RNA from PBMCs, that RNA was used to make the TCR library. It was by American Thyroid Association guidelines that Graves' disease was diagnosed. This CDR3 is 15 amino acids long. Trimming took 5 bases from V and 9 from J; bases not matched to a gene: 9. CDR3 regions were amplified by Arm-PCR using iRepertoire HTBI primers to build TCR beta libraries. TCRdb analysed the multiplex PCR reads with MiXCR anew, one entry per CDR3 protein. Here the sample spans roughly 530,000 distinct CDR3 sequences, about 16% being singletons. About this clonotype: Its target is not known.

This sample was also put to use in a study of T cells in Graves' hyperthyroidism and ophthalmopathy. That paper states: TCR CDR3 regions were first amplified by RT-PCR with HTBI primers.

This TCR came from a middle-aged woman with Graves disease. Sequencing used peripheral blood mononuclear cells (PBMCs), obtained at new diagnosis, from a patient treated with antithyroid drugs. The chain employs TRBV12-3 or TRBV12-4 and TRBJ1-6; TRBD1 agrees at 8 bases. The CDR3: CASSPSGTGASPLHF. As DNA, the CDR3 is TGTGCCAGCAGTCCCTCTGGGACAGGAGCTTCACCCCTCCACTTT.